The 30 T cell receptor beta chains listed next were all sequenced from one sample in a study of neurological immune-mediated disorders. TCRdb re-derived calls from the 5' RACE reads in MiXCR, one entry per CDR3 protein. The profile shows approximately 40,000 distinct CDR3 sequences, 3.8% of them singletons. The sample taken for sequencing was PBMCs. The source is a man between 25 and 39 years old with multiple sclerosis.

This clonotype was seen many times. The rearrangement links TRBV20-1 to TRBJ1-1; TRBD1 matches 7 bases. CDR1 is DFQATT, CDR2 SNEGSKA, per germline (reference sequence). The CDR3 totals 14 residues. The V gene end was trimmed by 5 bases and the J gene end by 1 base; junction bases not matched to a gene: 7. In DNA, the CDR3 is TGCAGTGCTGACGGTACAGGGGCGAACACTGAAGCTTTCTTT. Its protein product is CSADGTGANTEAFF.

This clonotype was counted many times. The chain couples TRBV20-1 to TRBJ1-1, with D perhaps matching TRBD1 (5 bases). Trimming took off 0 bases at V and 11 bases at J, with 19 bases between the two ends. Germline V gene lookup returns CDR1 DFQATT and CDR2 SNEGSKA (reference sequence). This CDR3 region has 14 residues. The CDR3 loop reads CSARDLTRGPEAFF. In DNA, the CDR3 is TGCAGTGCTAGAGATCTCACTAGGGGACCGGAGGCTTTCTTT.

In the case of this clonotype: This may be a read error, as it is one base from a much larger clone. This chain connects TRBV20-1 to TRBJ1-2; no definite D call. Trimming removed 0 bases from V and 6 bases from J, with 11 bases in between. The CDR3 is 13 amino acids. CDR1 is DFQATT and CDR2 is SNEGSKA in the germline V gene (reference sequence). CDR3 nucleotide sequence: TGCAGTGCTAGAGATCACGTGGGGAATGGCTACACCTTC. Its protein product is CSARDHVGNGYTF.

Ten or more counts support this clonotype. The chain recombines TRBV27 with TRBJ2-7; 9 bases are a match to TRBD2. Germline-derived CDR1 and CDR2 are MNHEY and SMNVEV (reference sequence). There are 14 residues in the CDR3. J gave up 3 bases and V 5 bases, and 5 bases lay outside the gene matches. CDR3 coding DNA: TGTGCCAGCAGTGAGGGGACTAGCTACTACGAGCAGTACTTC. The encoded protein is CASSEGTSYYEQYF.

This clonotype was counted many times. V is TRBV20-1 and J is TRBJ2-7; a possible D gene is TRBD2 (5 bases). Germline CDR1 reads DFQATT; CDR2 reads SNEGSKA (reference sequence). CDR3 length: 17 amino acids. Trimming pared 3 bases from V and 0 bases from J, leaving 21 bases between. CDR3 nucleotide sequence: TGCAGTGCTAGTACCGGGGTGAACCCGACATACTCCTACGAGCAGTACTTC. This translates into CSASTGVNPTYSYEQYF.

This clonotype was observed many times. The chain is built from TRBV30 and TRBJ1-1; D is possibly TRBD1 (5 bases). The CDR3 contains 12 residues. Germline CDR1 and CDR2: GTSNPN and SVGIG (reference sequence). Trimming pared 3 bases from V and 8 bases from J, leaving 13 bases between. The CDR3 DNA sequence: TGTGCCTGGAGAGCTACAGGCCTAGAAGCTTTCTTT. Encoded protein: CAWRATGLEAFF.

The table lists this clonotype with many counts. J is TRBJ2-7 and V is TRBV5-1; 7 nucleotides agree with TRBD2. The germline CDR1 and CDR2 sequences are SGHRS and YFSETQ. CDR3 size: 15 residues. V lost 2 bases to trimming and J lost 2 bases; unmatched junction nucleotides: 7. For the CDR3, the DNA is TGCGCCAGCAGCTTAAGAATCGGGACTACCTACGAGCAGTACTTC. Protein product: CASSLRIGTTYEQYF.

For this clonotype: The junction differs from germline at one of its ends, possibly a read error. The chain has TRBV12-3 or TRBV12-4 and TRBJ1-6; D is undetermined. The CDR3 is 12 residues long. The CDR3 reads CASSLGYSPLNF. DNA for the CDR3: TGTGCCAGCAGTTTAGGGTATTCACCCCTCAACTTT.

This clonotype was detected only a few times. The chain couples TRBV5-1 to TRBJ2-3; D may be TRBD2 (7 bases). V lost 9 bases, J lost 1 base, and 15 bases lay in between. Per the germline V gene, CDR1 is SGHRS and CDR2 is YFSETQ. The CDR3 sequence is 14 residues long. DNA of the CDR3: TGCGCCACCTCGGGGGGCGGAGGCACAGATACGCAGTATTTT. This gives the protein CATSGGGGTDTQYF. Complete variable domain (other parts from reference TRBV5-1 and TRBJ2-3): KAGVTQTPRYLIKTRGQQVTLSCSPISGHRSVSWYQQTPGQGLQFLFEYFSETQRNKGNFPGRFSGRQFSNSRSEMNVSTLELGDSALYLCATSGGGGTDTQYFGPGTRLTVL.

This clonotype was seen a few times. CDR3 sequence reads: CASSLGTADQPQHF. In nucleotides, the CDR3 is TGCGCCAGCAGCTTGGGGACAGCGGATCAGCCCCAGCATTTT. The rearrangement links TRBV5-1 to TRBJ1-5; a possible D gene is TRBD1 (6 bases). V was cut by 0 bases and J by 5 bases, with 9 bases left in between. The CDR3 contains 14 residues. Germline-derived CDR1 and CDR2 are SGHRS and YFSETQ.

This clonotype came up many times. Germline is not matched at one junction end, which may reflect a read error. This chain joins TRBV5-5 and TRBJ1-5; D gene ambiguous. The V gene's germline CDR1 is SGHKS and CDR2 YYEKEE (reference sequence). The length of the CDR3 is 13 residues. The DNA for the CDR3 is TGTGCCAGCAGCTTAGGTCCCAATCAGCCCCAGAATTTT. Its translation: CASSLGPNQPQNF.

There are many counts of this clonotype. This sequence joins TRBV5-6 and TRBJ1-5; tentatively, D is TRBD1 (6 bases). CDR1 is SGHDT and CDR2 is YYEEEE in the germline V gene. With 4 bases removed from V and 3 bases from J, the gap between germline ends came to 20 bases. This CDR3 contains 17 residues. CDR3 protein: CASSPMGAGGINQPQHF. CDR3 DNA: TGTGCCAGCAGCCCAATGGGAGCCGGGGGCATCAATCAGCCCCAGCATTTT. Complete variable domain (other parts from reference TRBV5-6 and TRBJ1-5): DAGVTQSPTHLIKTRGQQVTLRCSPKSGHDTVSWYQQALGQGPQFIFQYYEEEERQRGNFPDRFSGHQFPNYSSELNVNALLLGDSALYLCASSPMGAGGINQPQHFGDGTRLSIL.

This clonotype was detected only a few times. The CDR3 region has the DNA TGTGCCAGCACAACCTACAGGGGAGACGAGCAGTACTTC. It translates to CASTTYRGDEQYF. V and J are TRBV3-1 and TRBJ2-7; 7 nucleotides line up with TRBD1. Germline lookup yields CDR1 LGHDT and CDR2 YNNKEL (reference sequence). Losses at the gene ends were 7 bases for V and 5 bases for J; bases not matched to a gene: 8. There are 13 residues in the CDR3.

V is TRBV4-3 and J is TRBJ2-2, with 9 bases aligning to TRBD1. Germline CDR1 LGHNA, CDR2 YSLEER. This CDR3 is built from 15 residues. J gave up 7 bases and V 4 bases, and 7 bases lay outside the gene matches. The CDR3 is CASSPGQGYGGELFF. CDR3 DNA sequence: TGCGCCAGCAGCCCGGGACAGGGCTACGGCGGGGAGCTGTTTTTT.

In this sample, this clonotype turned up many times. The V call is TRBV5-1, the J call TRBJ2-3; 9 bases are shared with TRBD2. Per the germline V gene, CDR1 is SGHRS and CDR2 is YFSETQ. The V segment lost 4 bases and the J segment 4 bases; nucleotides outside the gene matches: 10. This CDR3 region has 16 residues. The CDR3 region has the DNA TGCGCCAGCAGCGAGCCGAGCGGGGGGTTACCAGATACGCAGTATTTT. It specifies CASSEPSGGLPDTQYF.

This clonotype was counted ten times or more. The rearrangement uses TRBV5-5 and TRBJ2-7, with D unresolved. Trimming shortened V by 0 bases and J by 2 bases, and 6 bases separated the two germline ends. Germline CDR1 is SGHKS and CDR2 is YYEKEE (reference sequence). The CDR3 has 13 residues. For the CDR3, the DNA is TGTGCCAGCAGCTTGGACATACCCTACGAGCAGTACTTC. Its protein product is CASSLDIPYEQYF.

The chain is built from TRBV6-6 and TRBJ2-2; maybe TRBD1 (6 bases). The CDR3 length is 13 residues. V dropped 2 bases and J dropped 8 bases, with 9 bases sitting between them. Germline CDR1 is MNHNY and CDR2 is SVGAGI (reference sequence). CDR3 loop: CASSYTGSGELFF. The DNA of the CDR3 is TGTGCCAGCAGTTACACAGGGAGTGGGGAGCTGTTTTTT.

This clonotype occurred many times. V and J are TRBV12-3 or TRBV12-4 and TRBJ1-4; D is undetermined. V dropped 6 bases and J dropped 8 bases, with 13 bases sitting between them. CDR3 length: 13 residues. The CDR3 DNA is TGTGCCAGCAGCTGGTGGACCGGGGAAAAACTGTTTTTT. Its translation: CASSWWTGEKLFF.

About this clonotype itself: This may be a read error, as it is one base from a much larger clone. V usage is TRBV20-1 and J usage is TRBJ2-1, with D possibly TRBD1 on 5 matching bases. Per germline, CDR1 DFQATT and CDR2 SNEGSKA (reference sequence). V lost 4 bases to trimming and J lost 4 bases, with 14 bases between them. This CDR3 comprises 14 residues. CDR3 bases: TGCAGTGCTAACTACAGGCAGAGGTACAATGAGCAGTTCTTC. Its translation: CSANYRQRYNEQFF.

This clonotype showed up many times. CDR3 amino acids: CSGAGGLEETQYF. The DNA for the CDR3 is TGCAGCGGTGCAGGGGGGCTCGAAGAGACCCAGTACTTC. The chain carries TRBV29-1 and TRBJ2-5; possible D gene TRBD1, 7 bases. The CDR3 is 13 amino acids. Germline CDR1 reads SQVTM; CDR2 reads ANQGSEA. V was trimmed by 7 bases and J by 3 bases, leaving 15 bases between them.

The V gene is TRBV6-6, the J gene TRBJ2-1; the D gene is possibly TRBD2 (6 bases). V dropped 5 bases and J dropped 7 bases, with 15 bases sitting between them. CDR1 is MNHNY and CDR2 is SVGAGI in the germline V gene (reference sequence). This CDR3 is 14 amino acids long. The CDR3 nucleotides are TGTGCCAGCAGTAGAGACGGGGGTTGGAATGAGCAGTTCTTC. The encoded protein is CASSRDGGWNEQFF.

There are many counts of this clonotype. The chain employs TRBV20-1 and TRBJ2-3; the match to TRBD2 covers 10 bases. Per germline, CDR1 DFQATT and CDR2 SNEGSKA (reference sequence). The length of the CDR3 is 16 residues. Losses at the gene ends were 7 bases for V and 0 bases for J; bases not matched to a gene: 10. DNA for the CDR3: TGCAGTGTAAGGCTAGCGGGGGCCCTGAGCACAGATACGCAGTATTTT. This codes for CSVRLAGALSTDTQYF.

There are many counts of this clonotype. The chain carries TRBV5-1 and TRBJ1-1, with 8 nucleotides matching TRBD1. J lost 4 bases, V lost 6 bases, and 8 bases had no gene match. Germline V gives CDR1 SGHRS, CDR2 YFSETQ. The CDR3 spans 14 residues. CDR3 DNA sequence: TGCGCCAGCACCCGGACAGGGCTTGGCACTGAAGCTTTCTTT. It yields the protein CASTRTGLGTEAFF.

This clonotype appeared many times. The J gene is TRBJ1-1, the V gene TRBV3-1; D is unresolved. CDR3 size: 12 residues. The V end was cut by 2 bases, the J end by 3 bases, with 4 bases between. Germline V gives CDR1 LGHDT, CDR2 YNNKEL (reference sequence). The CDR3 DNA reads TGTGCCAGCAGCCAATTTTACACTGAAGCTTTCTTT. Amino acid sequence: CASSQFYTEAFF.

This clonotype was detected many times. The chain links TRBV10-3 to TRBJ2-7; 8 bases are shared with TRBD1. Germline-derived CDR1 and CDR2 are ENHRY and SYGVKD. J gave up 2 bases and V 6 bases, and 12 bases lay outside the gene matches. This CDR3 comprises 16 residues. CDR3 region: CAISDPGQGVPYEQYF. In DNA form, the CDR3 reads TGTGCCATCAGCGACCCAGGACAGGGTGTTCCCTACGAGCAGTACTTC.

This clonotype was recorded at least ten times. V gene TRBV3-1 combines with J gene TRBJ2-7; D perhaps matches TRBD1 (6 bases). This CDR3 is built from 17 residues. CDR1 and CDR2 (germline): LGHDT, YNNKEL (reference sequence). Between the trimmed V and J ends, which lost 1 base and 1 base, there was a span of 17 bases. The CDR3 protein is CASSQAPGHCASYEQYF. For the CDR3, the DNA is TGTGCCAGCAGCCAAGCACCGGGACACTGTGCGTCCTACGAGCAGTACTTC.

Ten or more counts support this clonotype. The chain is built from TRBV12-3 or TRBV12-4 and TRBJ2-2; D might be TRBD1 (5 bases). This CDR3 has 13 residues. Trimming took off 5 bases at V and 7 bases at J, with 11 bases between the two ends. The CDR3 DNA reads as TGTGCCAGCAGTCCCCAGCAGGGCGGGGAGCTGTTTTTT. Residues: CASSPQQGGELFF.

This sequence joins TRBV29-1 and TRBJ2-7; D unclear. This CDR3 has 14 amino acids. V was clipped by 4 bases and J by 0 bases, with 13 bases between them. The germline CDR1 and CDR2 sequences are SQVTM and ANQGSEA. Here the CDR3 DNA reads TGCAGCGTTGTGAACACCCGGAGCTCCTACGAGCAGTACTTC. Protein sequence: CSVVNTRSSYEQYF.

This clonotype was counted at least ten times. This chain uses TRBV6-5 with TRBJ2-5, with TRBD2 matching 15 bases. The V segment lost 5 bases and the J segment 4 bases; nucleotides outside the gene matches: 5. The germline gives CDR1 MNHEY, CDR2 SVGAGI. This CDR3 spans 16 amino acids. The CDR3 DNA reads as TGTGCCAGCAGTGGACGGACTAGCGGGGGGGCAGAGACCCAGTACTTC. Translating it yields CASSGRTSGGAETQYF.

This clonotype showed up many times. CDR3 amino acids: CASSPQGGTQYF. The CDR3, as DNA: TGCGCCAGCAGCCCACAAGGCGGGACCCAGTACTTC. The chain is built from TRBV5-1 and TRBJ2-5; D is ambiguous. V lost 4 bases, J lost 7 bases, and 11 bases lay in between. CDR1 is SGHRS, CDR2 YFSETQ, per germline. This CDR3 contains 12 residues.